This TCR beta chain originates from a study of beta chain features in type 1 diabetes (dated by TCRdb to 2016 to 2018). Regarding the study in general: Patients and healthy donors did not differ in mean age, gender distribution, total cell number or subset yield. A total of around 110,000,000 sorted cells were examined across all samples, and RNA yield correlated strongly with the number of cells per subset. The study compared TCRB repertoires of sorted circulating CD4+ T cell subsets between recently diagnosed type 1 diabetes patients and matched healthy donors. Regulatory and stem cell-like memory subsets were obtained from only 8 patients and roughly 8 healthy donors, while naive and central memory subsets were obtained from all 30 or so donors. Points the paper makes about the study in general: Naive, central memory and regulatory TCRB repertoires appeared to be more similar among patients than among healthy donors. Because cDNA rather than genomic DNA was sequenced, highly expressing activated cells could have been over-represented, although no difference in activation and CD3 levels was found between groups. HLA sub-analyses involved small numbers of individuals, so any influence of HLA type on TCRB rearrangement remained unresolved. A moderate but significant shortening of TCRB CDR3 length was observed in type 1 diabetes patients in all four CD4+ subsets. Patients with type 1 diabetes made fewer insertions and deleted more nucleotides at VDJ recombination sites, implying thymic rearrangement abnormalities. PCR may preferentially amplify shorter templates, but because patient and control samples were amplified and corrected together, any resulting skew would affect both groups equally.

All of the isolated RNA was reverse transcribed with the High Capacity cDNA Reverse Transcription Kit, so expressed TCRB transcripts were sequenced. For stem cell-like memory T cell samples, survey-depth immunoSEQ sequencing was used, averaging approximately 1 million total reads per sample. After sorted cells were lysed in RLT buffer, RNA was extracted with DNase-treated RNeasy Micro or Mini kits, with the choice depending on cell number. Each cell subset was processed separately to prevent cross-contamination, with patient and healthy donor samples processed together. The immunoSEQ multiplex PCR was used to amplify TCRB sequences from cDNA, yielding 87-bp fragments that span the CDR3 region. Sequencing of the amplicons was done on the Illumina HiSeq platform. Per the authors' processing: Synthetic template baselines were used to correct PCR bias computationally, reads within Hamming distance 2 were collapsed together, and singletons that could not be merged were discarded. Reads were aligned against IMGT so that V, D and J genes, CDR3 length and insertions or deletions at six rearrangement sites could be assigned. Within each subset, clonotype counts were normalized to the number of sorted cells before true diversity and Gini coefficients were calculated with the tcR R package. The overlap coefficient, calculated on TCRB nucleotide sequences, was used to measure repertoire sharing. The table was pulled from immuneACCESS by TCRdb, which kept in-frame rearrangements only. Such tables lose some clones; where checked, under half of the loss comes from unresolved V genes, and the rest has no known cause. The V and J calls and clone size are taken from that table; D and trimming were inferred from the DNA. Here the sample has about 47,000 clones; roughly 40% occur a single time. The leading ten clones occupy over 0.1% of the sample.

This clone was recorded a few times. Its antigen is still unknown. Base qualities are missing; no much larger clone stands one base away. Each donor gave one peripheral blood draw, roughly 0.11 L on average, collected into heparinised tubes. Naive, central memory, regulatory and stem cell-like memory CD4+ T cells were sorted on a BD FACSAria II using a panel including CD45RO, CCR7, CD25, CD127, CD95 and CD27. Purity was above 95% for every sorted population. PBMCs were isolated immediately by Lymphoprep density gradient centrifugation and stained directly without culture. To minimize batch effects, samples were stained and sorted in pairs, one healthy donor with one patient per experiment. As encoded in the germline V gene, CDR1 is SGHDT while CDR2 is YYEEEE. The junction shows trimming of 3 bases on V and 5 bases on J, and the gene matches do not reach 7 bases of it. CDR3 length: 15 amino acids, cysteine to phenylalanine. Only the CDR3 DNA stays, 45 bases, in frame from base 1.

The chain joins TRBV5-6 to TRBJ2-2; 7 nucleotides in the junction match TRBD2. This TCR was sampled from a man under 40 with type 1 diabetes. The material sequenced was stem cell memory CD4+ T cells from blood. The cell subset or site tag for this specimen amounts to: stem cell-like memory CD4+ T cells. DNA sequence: TGTGCCAGCAGCTGGCCGGGACTACGGACCGGGGAGCTGTTTTTT. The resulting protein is CASSWPGLRTGELFF. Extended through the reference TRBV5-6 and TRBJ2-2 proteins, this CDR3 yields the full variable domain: DAGVTQSPTHLIKTRGQQVTLRCSPKSGHDTVSWYQQALGQGPQFIFQYYEEEERQRGNFPDRFSGHQFPNYSSELNVNALLLGDSALYLCASSWPGLRTGELFFGEGSRLTVL.